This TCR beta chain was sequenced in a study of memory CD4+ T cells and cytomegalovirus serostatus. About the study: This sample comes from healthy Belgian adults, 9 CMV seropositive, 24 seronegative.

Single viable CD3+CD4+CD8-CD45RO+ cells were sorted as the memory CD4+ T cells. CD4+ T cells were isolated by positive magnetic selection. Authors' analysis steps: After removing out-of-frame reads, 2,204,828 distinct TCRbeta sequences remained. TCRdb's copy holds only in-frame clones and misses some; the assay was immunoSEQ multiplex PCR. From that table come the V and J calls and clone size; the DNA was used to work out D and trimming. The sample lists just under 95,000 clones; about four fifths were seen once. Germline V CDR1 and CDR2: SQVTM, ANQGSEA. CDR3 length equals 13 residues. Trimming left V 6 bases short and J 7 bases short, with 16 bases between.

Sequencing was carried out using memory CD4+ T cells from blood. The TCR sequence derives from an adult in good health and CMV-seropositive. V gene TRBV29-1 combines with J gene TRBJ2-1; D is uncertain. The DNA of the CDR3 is TGCAGCGTCGCCCGAGTTAATAGAAATGAGCAGTTCTTC. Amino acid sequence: CSVARVNRNEQFF.